These T cell receptor beta chains were read from a single sample in a study of OX40 agonist ivuxolimab in advanced cancers. Measured with immunoSEQ multiplex PCR; TCRdb has only the in-frame clones, and not every one. Of approximately 68,000 clones in the sample, about four fifths were seen once. Sample: CD4+ or CD8+ T cells sorted from blood, taken in a trial of the OX40 agonist ivuxolimab. These receptor sequences come from an adult with an advanced solid tumor such as melanoma, head and neck, liver or kidney cancer. Both conserved end residues are part of each CDR3. A D gene is named only where the DNA matches it firmly. Size tells how often a clone was seen (once, few, many) or the class of an expanded clone, and some rows leave it out.

CDR3aa: CASSATGWSAGNTIYF
CDR3nt: TGTGCCAGCAGCGCAACAGGGTGGTCAGCTGGAAACACCATATATTTT
v_gene: TRBV7-8
j_gene: TRBJ1-3
d_gene: NA
abundance: NA

CDR3aa: CASSPPGGEQGEQYF
CDR3nt: TGTGCCAGCAGCCCACCGGGGGGGGAACAAGGCGAGCAGTACTTC
v_gene: TRBV21-1
j_gene: TRBJ2-7
d_gene: NA
abundance: NA

CDR3aa: CASSPRGNQPQHF
CDR3nt: TGTGCCAGCAGCCCCCGCGGTAATCAGCCCCAGCATTTT
v_gene: TRBV7-2
j_gene: TRBJ1-5
d_gene: NA
abundance: NA

CDR3aa: CASSIFYEQYF
CDR3nt: TGTGCCAGCAGTATATTCTACGAGCAGTACTTC
v_gene: TRBV28
j_gene: TRBJ2-7
d_gene: NA
abundance: once

CDR3aa: CASKEGVLAGGSTDTQYF
CDR3nt: TGTGCCAGCAAAGAAGGGGTACTAGCGGGGGGTAGCACAGATACGCAGTATTTT
v_gene: TRBV4-2
j_gene: TRBJ2-3
d_gene: TRBD2
abundance: few

CDR3aa: CASSLWGSGGASGTQYF
CDR3nt: TGTGCCAGCAGTTTATGGGGTAGCGGGGGGGCCAGTGGTACGCAGTATTTT
v_gene: TRBV28
j_gene: TRBJ2-3
d_gene: TRBD2
abundance: NA

CDR3aa: CASSLLGAVPETQYF
CDR3nt: TGTGCCAGCAGTTTACTCGGGGCAGTGCCAGAGACCCAGTACTTC
v_gene: TRBV28
j_gene: TRBJ2-5
d_gene: NA
abundance: NA

CDR3aa: CASSSGRSSNTGELFF
CDR3nt: TGTGCCAGCAGTTCCGGTCGGAGTTCGAACACCGGGGAGCTGTTTTTT
v_gene: TRBV6-5
j_gene: TRBJ2-2
d_gene: NA
abundance: NA

CDR3aa: CASRGPSYEQYF
CDR3nt: TGTGCCAGCAGGGGTCCATCCTACGAGCAGTACTTC
v_gene: TRBV7-2
j_gene: TRBJ2-7
d_gene: NA
abundance: NA

CDR3aa: CASSKAGGNRGLVVDEQFF
CDR3nt: TGTGCCAGCAGCAAAGCAGGAGGGAACAGGGGGCTCGTGGTAGATGAGCAGTTCTTC
v_gene: TRBV21-1
j_gene: TRBJ2-1
d_gene: NA
abundance: NA

CDR3aa: CASRNGWVGASEKLFF
CDR3nt: TGCGCCAGCAGAAATGGATGGGTTGGAGCTAGCGAAAAACTGTTTTTT
v_gene: TRBV10-1
j_gene: TRBJ1-4
d_gene: NA
abundance: NA

CDR3aa: CASSPPVGPSLMGANVLTF
CDR3nt: TGTGCCAGCAGCCCTCCGGTTGGCCCTTCACTAATGGGGGCCAACGTCCTGACTTTC
v_gene: TRBV5-6
j_gene: TRBJ2-6
d_gene: NA
abundance: NA

CDR3aa: CASRAEGPSMNTEAFF
CDR3nt: TGTGCTTCACGGGCCGAAGGCCCCTCAATGAACACTGAAGCTTTCTTT
v_gene: TRBV19
j_gene: TRBJ1-1
d_gene: NA
abundance: NA

CDR3aa: CASSPGQGATSETQYF
CDR3nt: TGTGCCAGCTCACCTGGACAGGGGGCCACGTCAGAGACCCAGTACTTC
v_gene: TRBV18
j_gene: TRBJ2-5
d_gene: TRBD1
abundance: few

CDR3aa: CASSSPGGGPEQYF
CDR3nt: TGTGCCAGCAGCTCCCCGGGTGGGGGGCCCGAGCAGTACTTC
v_gene: TRBV7-9
j_gene: TRBJ2-7
d_gene: NA
abundance: NA

CDR3aa: CASSEASGGANEQFF
CDR3nt: TGTGCCAGCAGTGAAGCTAGCGGGGGGGCCAATGAGCAGTTCTTC
v_gene: TRBV6-1
j_gene: TRBJ2-1
d_gene: TRBD2
abundance: NA

CDR3aa: CASKAGGTNEQFF
CDR3nt: TGTGCCAGCAAAGCGGGGGGCACGAATGAGCAGTTCTTC
v_gene: TRBV2
j_gene: TRBJ2-1
d_gene: TRBD2
abundance: NA

CDR3aa: CASSRRLAGVDGELFF
CDR3nt: TGTGCCAGCAGCCGTCGACTAGCGGGAGTCGACGGGGAGCTGTTTTTT
v_gene: TRBV4-2
j_gene: TRBJ2-2
d_gene: TRBD2
abundance: NA

CDR3aa: CASSLGGTNQPQHF
CDR3nt: TGTGCCAGCAGCCTGGGGGGGACAAATCAGCCCCAGCATTTT
v_gene: TRBV5-6
j_gene: TRBJ1-5
d_gene: NA
abundance: NA

CDR3aa: CATSRDLSGRYHYEQYF
CDR3nt: TGTGCCACCAGCAGAGATCTTAGCGGGAGGTACCACTACGAGCAGTACTTC
v_gene: TRBV15
j_gene: TRBJ2-7
d_gene: TRBD2
abundance: NA

CDR3aa: CASSQVGSVPYEQYF
CDR3nt: TGTGCCAGCAGCCAAGTAGGGTCGGTACCCTACGAGCAGTACTTC
v_gene: TRBV14
j_gene: TRBJ2-7
d_gene: NA
abundance: NA

CDR3aa: CASSLGSGSADTQYF
CDR3nt: TGTGCCAGCAGCTTAGGGAGCGGGAGTGCAGATACGCAGTATTTT
v_gene: TRBV7-2
j_gene: TRBJ2-3
d_gene: TRBD2
abundance: NA

CDR3aa: CATRGTASYNEQFF
CDR3nt: TGTGCCACCAGAGGGACGGCTTCCTACAATGAGCAGTTCTTC
v_gene: TRBV28
j_gene: TRBJ2-1
d_gene: NA
abundance: NA

CDR3aa: CASSPGLIGPPEQFF
CDR3nt: TGCGCCAGCAGCCCGGGACTTATTGGCCCTCCCGAGCAGTTCTTC
v_gene: TRBV4-1
j_gene: TRBJ2-1
d_gene: NA
abundance: NA

CDR3aa: CSVVTNEAFF
CDR3nt: TGCAGCGTCGTGACTAATGAAGCTTTCTTT
v_gene: TRBV29-1
j_gene: TRBJ1-1
d_gene: NA
abundance: NA

CDR3aa: CASSRDGLNGYTF
CDR3nt: TGTGCCAGCAGCCGGGACGGATTAAATGGCTACACCTTC
v_gene: TRBV28
j_gene: TRBJ1-2
d_gene: NA
abundance: NA

CDR3aa: CASSHSGTSGVRVYNEQFF
CDR3nt: TGTGCCAGCAGCCACTCCGGGACTAGCGGTGTACGAGTCTACAATGAGCAGTTCTTC
v_gene: TRBV14
j_gene: TRBJ2-1
d_gene: TRBD2
abundance: once

CDR3aa: CASSLATGTSMNTEAFF
CDR3nt: TGCGCCAGCAGCTTGGCCACAGGGACCTCAATGAACACTGAAGCTTTCTTT
v_gene: TRBV5-1
j_gene: TRBJ1-1
d_gene: NA
abundance: NA

CDR3aa: CASMRGENIQYF
CDR3nt: TGTGCCAGCATGAGGGGGGAAAACATTCAGTACTTC
v_gene: TRBV28
j_gene: TRBJ2-4
d_gene: NA
abundance: NA

CDR3aa: CASRQAYNSPLHF
CDR3nt: TGTGCCAGTAGACAAGCCTATAATTCACCCCTCCACTTT
v_gene: TRBV6-4
j_gene: TRBJ1-6
d_gene: NA
abundance: NA

CDR3aa: CAYIDRGLSYEQYF
CDR3nt: TGTGCCTACATCGACAGGGGCCTCTCCTACGAGCAGTACTTC
v_gene: TRBV30
j_gene: TRBJ2-7
d_gene: TRBD1
abundance: NA

CDR3aa: CAWSRTSVSYEQYF
CDR3nt: TGTGCCTGGTCCCGGACTAGCGTCTCCTACGAGCAGTACTTC
v_gene: TRBV30
j_gene: TRBJ2-7
d_gene: TRBD2
abundance: NA

CDR3aa: CASSYRFSANEKLFF
CDR3nt: TGTGCCAGCAGTTACAGGTTTTCGGCTAATGAAAAACTGTTTTTT
v_gene: TRBV6-5
j_gene: TRBJ1-4
d_gene: NA
abundance: NA

CDR3aa: CASSPAGTSGSTDTQYF
CDR3nt: TGTGCCAGCTCACCGGCCGGGACTAGCGGATCCACAGATACGCAGTATTTT
v_gene: TRBV18
j_gene: TRBJ2-3
d_gene: TRBD2
abundance: NA

CDR3aa: CASSQQQGANEKLFF
CDR3nt: TGTGCCAGCAGCCAACAACAGGGGGCTAATGAAAAACTGTTTTTT
v_gene: TRBV4-2
j_gene: TRBJ1-4
d_gene: TRBD1
abundance: NA

CDR3aa: CASSEGRVADTQYF
CDR3nt: TGTGCCAGCAGTGAGGGCAGGGTGGCAGATACGCAGTATTTT
v_gene: TRBV25-1
j_gene: TRBJ2-3
d_gene: NA
abundance: once